This T cell receptor beta chain was sequenced for a study of radiation and T cells in renal cell carcinoma. Time point given: blood 2 weeks post-SBRT. Described treatment: 15 Gy SBRT to primary tumor, nephrectomy 4 weeks later. Data came from immunoSEQ multiplex PCR; TCRdb stores just in-frame clones and leaves some out. Of approximately 79,000 clones listed, about four fifths are singletons. Germline CDR1 and CDR2: MNHEY and SVGAGI. V shed 2 bases and J 6 bases; nucleotides not matched to a gene: 2. The CDR3 is made up of 15 amino acids. The genes are TRBV6-5 and TRBJ2-5; 14 nucleotides align to TRBD2. The sequences come from blood, collected from a patient whose treatment included radiotherapy and nephrectomy. The sequence derives from a man aged 60-69 years with renal cell carcinoma. CDR3 amino acids: CASSYGTSGGQTQYF. DNA for the CDR3: TGTGCCAGCAGTTACGGGACTAGCGGGGGCCAGACCCAGTACTTC.